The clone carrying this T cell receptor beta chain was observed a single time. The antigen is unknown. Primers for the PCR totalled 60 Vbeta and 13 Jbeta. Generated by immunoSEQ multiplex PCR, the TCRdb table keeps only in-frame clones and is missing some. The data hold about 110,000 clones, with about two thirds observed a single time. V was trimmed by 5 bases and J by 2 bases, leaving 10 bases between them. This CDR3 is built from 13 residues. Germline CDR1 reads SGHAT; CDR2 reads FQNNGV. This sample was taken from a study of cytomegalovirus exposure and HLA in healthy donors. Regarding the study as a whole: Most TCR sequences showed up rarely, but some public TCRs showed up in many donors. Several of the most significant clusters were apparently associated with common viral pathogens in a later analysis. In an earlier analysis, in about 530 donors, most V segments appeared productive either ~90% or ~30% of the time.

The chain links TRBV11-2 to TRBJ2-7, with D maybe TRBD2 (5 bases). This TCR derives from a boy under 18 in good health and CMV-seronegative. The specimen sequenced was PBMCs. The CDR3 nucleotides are TGTGCCAGCAGCCGTCTCGGGACCTACGAGCAGTACTTC. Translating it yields CASSRLGTYEQYF. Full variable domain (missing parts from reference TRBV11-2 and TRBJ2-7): EAGVAQSPRYKIIEKRQSVAFWCNPISGHATLYWYQQILGQGPKLLIQFQNNGVVDDSQLPKDRFSAERLKGVDSTLKIQPAKLEDSAVYLCASSRLGTYEQYFGPGTRLTVT.